This T cell receptor beta chain was profiled in a study of blood T cell repertoires in COVID-19. Study in general: From the United States, Italy and Spain came samples of acute and convalescent COVID-19. PBMCs, B-cell-depleted T cells, or T cells provided the cDNA or gDNA that made up the material.

Germline-derived CDR1 and CDR2 are SGDLS and YYNGEE. This CDR3 is built from 16 residues. Trimming removed 2 bases from V and 2 bases from J, with 13 bases in between. This clone was seen only a few times. Authors' data handling: Estimation of nucleated cell counts relied on the amplification of reference gene primers. Assay: immunoSEQ multiplex PCR; the TCRdb copy retains only in-frame clones and omits some. V and J calls and clone size are given by that table; D and trimming were obtained from the DNA. The data contain 45,000 to 55,000 clones, about 82% of them singletons. The chain uses TRBV9 and TRBJ1-4; D is unresolved. The sequence was obtained from an elderly woman with acute or convalescent COVID-19. The sequenced sample consisted of peripheral blood. The CDR3 nucleotides read TGTGCCAGCAGCGTGGGGAGGAGCGCTACTAATGAAAAACTGTTTTTT. Translation: CASSVGRSATNEKLFF.